This T cell receptor beta chain emerged from a study of blood T cell repertoires in COVID-19. Study information: COVID-19 samples collected from the United States, Italy and Spain covered acute and convalescent phases. Sources were T cells, B-cell-depleted T cells, or PBMCs; the material itself was cDNA or gDNA.

V gave up 3 bases and J gave up 1 base, with 10 bases separating them. The CDR3 contains 14 residues. Germline CDR1 SGHRS, CDR2 YFSETQ. As originally analysed: From reference gene primer amplification, estimates of nucleated cell counts were derived. Method: immunoSEQ multiplex PCR; TCRdb's copy keeps in-frame clones and lacks some. V, J and clone size reflect that table, while D and trimming were determined from the DNA. The sample gives about 100,000 clones, less than 90% of which show up once; about 7.4% is in the top ten. The clonotype comes from a man aged 25-40 years in a cohort sampled during active COVID-19. Input material: peripheral blood. The chain is built from TRBV5-1 and TRBJ1-1; tentative D call: TRBD1 (5 bases). In DNA, the CDR3 is TGCGCCAGCAGCTGGGGGGTTGAGAACACTGAAGCTTTCTTT. Translation gives CASSWGVENTEAFF.